The 20 T cell receptor beta chains reported below all come from one sample, sequenced in a study of technical replicates of blood from several donors. Only in-frame clones appear in the TCRdb table, and some are missing; sequencing was by immunoSEQ multiplex PCR. The repertoire consists of more than 80,000 clones, with around 93% occurring once and the leading ten covering roughly 0.35%. Sequenced input: T cells isolated from PBMCs. The receptors were gathered from a human donor in good health.

This clone occurred once. The genes are TRBV6-5 and TRBJ1-2, with 9 bases identical to TRBD1. V dropped 7 bases and J dropped 7; count of bases not matched to a gene: 7. The CDR3 runs to 13 residues. Germline V gene data show CDR1 as MNHEY and CDR2 as SVGAGI. Here the CDR3 reads CASTMGQGLGYTF. CDR3 coding DNA: TGTGCCAGCACTATGGGACAGGGCCTTGGCTACACCTTC.

The chain joins TRBV6-6 to TRBJ2-1; TRBD2 aligns across 12 bases. The V segment lost 2 bases and the J segment 7 bases; nucleotides outside the gene matches: 3. Germline V gene data show CDR1 as MNHNY and CDR2 as SVGAGI (reference sequence). The CDR3 has 15 residues. DNA of the CDR3: TGTGCCAGCAGTTACGCTAGCGGGAGGGCAAATGAGCAGTTCTTC. It is translated as CASSYASGRANEQFF.

The CDR3 protein is CASSLDGLGSYNEQFF. CDR3 DNA: TGCGCCAGCAGCTTGGACGGGTTGGGCTCCTACAATGAGCAGTTCTTC. V and J are TRBV5-1 and TRBJ2-1; D is unclear. Trimming removed 0 bases at V and 0 bases at J, with 10 bases between. Germline V gene sequence: CDR1 SGHRS, CDR2 YFSETQ. The CDR3 totals 16 residues.

This rearrangement joins TRBV15 to TRBJ1-4; D is possibly TRBD1 (6 bases). The CDR3 is 15 amino acids. The V and J ends lost 0 bases and 10 bases respectively, with 15 bases between them. Germline-derived CDR1 and CDR2 are LNHNV and YYDKDF (reference sequence). CDR3 amino acids: CATSREGRGDGKLFF. The DNA of the CDR3 is TGTGCCACCAGCAGAGAGGGCAGGGGAGACGGAAAACTGTTTTTT.

The chain couples TRBV5-6 to TRBJ2-3, with TRBD1 matching 12 bases. CDR1 is SGHDT, CDR2 YYEEEE, per germline. The CDR3 is made up of 16 amino acids. The V segment lost 3 bases and the J segment 4 bases; nucleotides outside the gene matches: 6. Here the CDR3 DNA reads TGTGCCAGCAGCTGGGACAGGGGGCTTCGGTCAGATACGCAGTATTTT. Residues: CASSWDRGLRSDTQYF.

The CDR3 here is CASSSQGRTDTQYF. The CDR3 bases are TGTGCCAGCAGTTCGCAGGGCCGCACAGATACGCAGTATTTT. This rearrangement joins TRBV6-5 to TRBJ2-3; weak D call: TRBD1 (5 bases). The germline CDR1 and CDR2 sequences are MNHEY and SVGAGI. V was cut by 4 bases and J by 1 base, with 9 bases left in between. The CDR3 contains 14 residues.

The chain recombines TRBV5-1 with TRBJ1-5; D gene unclear. V was trimmed by 0 bases and J by 7 bases, leaving 14 bases between them. CDR1 and CDR2 (germline): SGHRS, YFSETQ. There are 15 residues in the CDR3. The CDR3 DNA reads as TGCGCCAGCAGCTTGGATCCAGGCAGCCACCAGCCCCAGCATTTT. Translation: CASSLDPGSHQPQHF.

The V gene is TRBV13, the J gene TRBJ2-1, with 12 bases aligning to TRBD2. Per the germline V gene, CDR1 is PRHDT and CDR2 is FYEKMQ (reference sequence). J was trimmed by 0 bases and V by 6 bases; bases with no gene match: 9. The CDR3 runs 18 residues. The CDR3 here is CASSPTSGSISSYNEQFF. CDR3 DNA: TGTGCCAGCAGTCCGACTAGCGGGAGTATTAGCTCCTACAATGAGCAGTTCTTC.

This clone was observed a single time. The genes are TRBV6-6 and TRBJ2-3, with 7 bases that match TRBD1. Germline lookup yields CDR1 MNHNY and CDR2 SVGAGI (reference sequence). The CDR3 loop spans 14 amino acids. V was clipped by 6 bases and J by 6 bases; unmatched bases: 9. The CDR3 DNA reads TGTGCCAGCAGACCAGACAGGGCAACGGATACGCAGTATTTT. This translates into CASRPDRATDTQYF.

The gene calls are TRBV7-9 and TRBJ1-1, with D possibly being TRBD1 (6 bases). V shed 0 bases and J shed 7 bases, with 6 bases lying between them. The CDR3 has 12 residues. Germline V gene data show CDR1 as SEHNR and CDR2 as FQNEAQ (reference sequence). The CDR3 here is CASSLADSEAFF. CDR3 DNA: TGTGCCAGCAGCTTAGCGGACAGTGAAGCTTTCTTT.

The rearrangement uses TRBV27 and TRBJ1-1; 7 nucleotides agree with TRBD1. This CDR3 is 13 amino acids long. Germline assignment: CDR1 MNHEY and CDR2 SMNVEV (reference sequence). The junction had 2 bases not matched to a gene; V was cut back by 3 bases and J by 4 bases. CDR3 sequence reads: CASSLTGFTEAFF. The CDR3, as DNA: TGTGCCAGCAGTTTGACAGGGTTCACTGAAGCTTTCTTT.

The chain carries TRBV7-2 and TRBJ2-1; TRBD2 aligns across 13 bases. Germline V gene data show CDR1 as SGHTA and CDR2 as FQGNSA. This CDR3 comprises 16 residues. The V gene end was trimmed by 5 bases and the J gene end by 7 bases; junction bases not matched to a gene: 8. The CDR3 sequence: CASSPWTSGSMNEQFF. The CDR3 bases are TGTGCCAGCAGCCCATGGACTAGCGGGAGTATGAATGAGCAGTTCTTC.

This rearrangement joins TRBV5-1 to TRBJ1-1, with D perhaps matching TRBD1 (5 bases). In germline, CDR1 is SGHRS, CDR2 YFSETQ. V was trimmed by 1 base and J by 1 base, leaving 8 bases between them. The CDR3 spans 14 residues. The CDR3 DNA is TGCGCCAGCAGCTTGTCGGGGGGGAACACTGAAGCTTTCTTT. It specifies CASSLSGGNTEAFF.

V gene TRBV5-4 combines with J gene TRBJ1-1; 10 positions match TRBD1. This CDR3 region has 14 residues. The V gene's germline CDR1 is SGHNT and CDR2 YYREEE (reference sequence). Trimming cost V 4 bases and J 4 bases; bases outside gene matches: 4. CDR3 loop: CASSLDRGGTEAFF. In nucleotides, the CDR3 is TGTGCCAGCAGCCTGGACAGGGGGGGCACTGAAGCTTTCTTT. Together with reference TRBV5-4 and TRBJ1-1, the CDR3 gives the full variable domain: ETGVTQSPTHLIKTRGQQVTLRCSSQSGHNTVSWYQQALGQGPQFIFQYYREEENGRGNFPPRFSGLQFPNYSSELNVNALELDDSALYLCASSLDRGGTEAFFGQGTRLTVV.

The gene calls are TRBV13 and TRBJ2-1; 12 nucleotides line up with TRBD2. The V gene's germline CDR1 is PRHDT and CDR2 FYEKMQ (reference sequence). Losses at the gene ends were 5 bases for V and 6 bases for J; bases not matched to a gene: 8. This CDR3 region has 16 residues. The DNA of the CDR3 is TGTGCCAGCAGCCTGAGACTAGCGGGAGTCTTCAATGAGCAGTTCTTC. This codes for CASSLRLAGVFNEQFF.

The chain employs TRBV7-8 and TRBJ1-5; the D gene is possibly TRBD1 (6 bases). Trimming cost V 5 bases and J 4 bases, with 15 bases left between them. Germline loops: CDR1 SGHVS, CDR2 FQNEAQ. CDR3 length equals 15 residues. Here the CDR3 DNA reads TGTGCCAGCAGCCTGTACAGGGTAGGGAATCAGCCCCAGCATTTT. This codes for CASSLYRVGNQPQHF.

V is TRBV11-2 and J is TRBJ2-1; D is possibly TRBD1 (5 bases). The V gene's germline CDR1 is SGHAT and CDR2 FQNNGV. V shed 4 bases and J shed 8 bases, with 15 bases lying between them. This CDR3 spans 14 amino acids. The chain's CDR3 is CASSSRDFAYEQFF. CDR3 nucleotides: TGTGCCAGCAGCTCCAGGGATTTTGCATATGAGCAGTTCTTC.

V usage is TRBV28 and J usage is TRBJ1-1; D not certain. The CDR3 is made up of 12 amino acids. The V and J ends lost 5 bases and 6 bases respectively, with 10 bases between them. Germline lookup yields CDR1 MDHEN and CDR2 SYDVKM. The CDR3 DNA is TGTGCCAGCAGTCGATACCGGGCTGAAGCTTTCTTT. Its protein is CASSRYRAEAFF.

The chain links TRBV27 to TRBJ2-7, with D unresolved. Germline V gives CDR1 MNHEY, CDR2 SMNVEV (reference sequence). The V and J ends lost 0 bases and 4 bases respectively, with 13 bases between them. CDR3 length: 15 residues. This CDR3 is CASSLSPRLIYEQYF. In DNA form, the CDR3 reads TGTGCCAGCAGTTTATCTCCACGACTTATTTACGAGCAGTACTTC.

The rearrangement joins TRBV10-3 to TRBJ2-1; 14 bases agree with TRBD2. With V trimmed by 10 bases and J by 5 bases, 7 bases remained unmatched. CDR3 length: 15 residues. Germline V CDR1 and CDR2: ENHRY, SYGVKD. The CDR3 nucleotides are TGTGCCAGCGGGACTAGCGGGAGCAGCGACAATGAGCAGTTCTTC. It codes for CASGTSGSSDNEQFF.